A single sample is the source of the 22 T cell receptor beta chains below, sequenced in a study of CD8+ T cells in alopecia areata. The authors extracted RNA and reverse transcribed it into cDNA as the sequencing template. Repertoires were generated with immunoSEQ multiplex PCR, while TCRdb's copy carries only in-frame clones and drops some. Altogether under 350,000 clones were found in the sample, and no singletons occur. CD4, CD8alpha, NKG2D, NKG2ACE and other markers guided sorting of pooled cutaneous lymph node cells. Sequenced sample: CD4+ T cells sorted from a lymph node. The source is a C3H/HeJ mouse with alopecia areata. MHC haplotype of the mouse line: H2-k.

With respect to this clone: Gene labels here are mouse ones. Sequencing ends 3 residues short of the CDR3 end; the germline J gene provides the rest. This chain joins TRBV13-2 and TRBJ1-6; D ambiguous. TRBJ1-6 is identified as an open reading frame with a role that is uncertain. CDR3 length: 15 amino acids. The germline V gene has CDR1 NNHNN and CDR2 SYGAGS (reference sequence). Trimming took off 1 base at V and 7 bases at J, with 12 bases between the two ends. The CDR3 sequence: CASGDSGFGNSPLYF. The covered CDR3 bases are TGTGCCAGCGGTGATTCTGGGTTTGGGAATTCGCCC.

This clone was observed a handful of times. Here the gene names and germline are mouse. The read terminates 4 residues ahead of where the CDR3 ends, so the germline J gene completes it. The chain joins TRBV3 to TRBJ2-5; D ambiguous. V lost 1 base, J lost 1 base, and 6 bases lay in between. CDR3 length: 14 amino acids. Per the germline V gene, CDR1 is SNHLY and CDR2 is FYNGKV (reference sequence). The part of the CDR3 DNA that was read is TGTGCCAGCAGCTTAGAGCCAGACCAAGAC. This translates into CASSLEPDQD. The whole CDR3 region reads CASSLEPDQDTQYF.

Points on this clone: The gene names given are mouse names. The CDR3 is cut off 4 residues early in the read; its end comes from the germline J gene. J is TRBJ2-7 and V is TRBV13-3; tentatively, D is TRBD1 (6 bases). CDR1 and CDR2 from the germline V gene are NNHDY and SYVADS. The CDR3 is made up of 15 amino acids. The V and J ends lost 2 bases and 0 bases respectively, with 12 bases between them. The CDR3 sequence is CASSDPRDNSYEQYF. Partial CDR3 DNA: TGTGCCAGCAGTGACCCTCGGGACAACTCCTAT.

Regarding this clone: Genes here carry mouse names. The CDR3 end falls 4 residues outside the read, so it is completed with the germline J gene. The rearrangement links TRBV13-1 to TRBJ2-2; the match to TRBD1 covers 9 bases. The V segment lost 4 bases and the J segment 0 bases; nucleotides outside the gene matches: 4. The CDR3 consists of 16 residues. Germline V gives CDR1 NSHNY, CDR2 SYGAGN. Partial CDR3 DNA: TGTGCCAGCAGTAGGGACAGGGAGGCAAACACCGGG. Its protein product is CASSRDREANTG. From start to end, the CDR3 is CASSRDREANTGQLYF.

Notes on this clone: Genes and germline come from the mouse. The CDR3 end is not reached by the read, which stops 4 residues before it; the germline J gene fills it in. This chain links TRBV1 with TRBJ2-1, with D possibly TRBD1 on 6 matching bases. The germline gives CDR1 NSQYPW, CDR2 LRSPGD (reference sequence). The CDR3 totals 12 residues. Trimming cost V 4 bases and J 6 bases, with 7 bases left between them. CDR3 amino acids: CTCSDRVAEQFF. The CDR3 bases that were read are TGCACCTGCAGTGACAGGGTTGCT.

With respect to this clone: The germline and genes are mouse ones. The CDR3 end falls 4 residues outside the read, so it is completed with the germline J gene. The rearrangement uses TRBV5 and TRBJ2-2, with D possibly matching TRBD1 (5 bases). Germline CDR1 LGHNA, CDR2 YNLKQL (reference sequence). CDR3 size: 13 residues. Trimming removed 4 bases from V and 6 bases from J, with 9 bases in between. CDR3 amino acids: CASSRAGSGQLYF. CDR3 bases read: TGTGCCAGCAGCCGAGCAGGGTCCGGG.

This clone was recorded a few times. Gene names follow the mouse nomenclature. The read ends 4 residues early relative to the CDR3; the germline J gene fills the gap. The chain carries TRBV17 and TRBJ2-5; no firm D call. Germline CDR1 MNHDT, CDR2 YYDKIL. V was cut by 3 bases and J by 1 base, with 8 bases left in between. The CDR3 length is 14 residues. CDR3 in amino acids: CASSSSVYQDTQYF. The DNA read from the CDR3 is TGTGCTAGCAGTAGTTCCGTCTACCAAGAC.

On this clone: Gene names denote mouse genes. The CDR3 end falls 3 residues outside the read, so it is completed with the germline J gene. The chain links TRBV5 to TRBJ1-6, with D tentatively TRBD1 (6 bases). Being an ORF, TRBJ1-6 has a function that is uncertain. CDR1 is LGHNA, CDR2 YNLKQL, per germline (reference sequence). Trimming stripped 4 bases from V and 0 bases from J, with 10 bases between. The CDR3 loop spans 16 amino acids. CDR3: CASSPGHLSYNSPLYF. CDR3 DNA, as far as it was read: TGTGCCAGCAGCCCGGGACATCTTTCCTATAATTCGCCC.

This clone occurred a few times. Mouse names are used for the genes. Read coverage stops 4 residues before the CDR3 terminus; the germline J gene supplies the remainder. The chain joins TRBV5 to TRBJ2-7; D may be TRBD2 (6 bases). The CDR3 sequence is 15 residues long. The germline V gene has CDR1 LGHNA and CDR2 YNLKQL (reference sequence). V lost 4 bases to trimming and J lost 0 bases, with 13 bases between them. Partial CDR3 DNA: TGTGCCAGCAGCCCCCCTGGGGTGAGCTCCTAT. Protein sequence: CASSPPGVSSY. The CDR3 in its entirety is CASSPPGVSSYEQYF.

With regard to this clone: The listed genes are named as in mouse. The CDR3 end lies 4 residues beyond the end of the read and is filled in from the germline J gene. Other DNA sequences in this sample translate to the same CDR3. The rearrangement uses TRBV5 and TRBJ1-1, with 11 bases aligning to TRBD1. The germline V gene has CDR1 LGHNA and CDR2 YNLKQL (reference sequence). The CDR3 is 15 residues long. V shed 4 bases, J shed 0 bases, and the junction held 1 base outside the gene matches. This CDR3 reads CASSRGQGANTEVFF. CDR3 DNA (partial): TGTGCCAGCAGCCGGGGACAGGGGGCAAACACA.

This clone was found a few times. The genes and germline here are from mouse. The read is 4 residues too short to cover the CDR3 end, so that end is filled in from the germline J gene. The chain employs TRBV16 and TRBJ2-3; D gene unclear. The CDR3 length is 14 residues. Germline V gene lookup returns CDR1 SGHSA and CDR2 FRNQAP. Trimming pared 3 bases from V and 0 bases from J, leaving 7 bases between. CDR3 DNA, as far as it was read: TGTGCAAGCAGCTTCAATACTAGTGCAGAA. It translates to CASSFNTSAE. From start to end, the CDR3 is CASSFNTSAETLYF.

The sample holds a few counts of this clone. The listed genes are named as in mouse. The CDR3 is cut off 4 residues early in the read; its end comes from the germline J gene. Other DNA sequences in this specimen translate into the identical CDR3. The V gene is TRBV13-3, the J gene TRBJ1-1; TRBD1 might be the D (5 bases). The CDR3 length is 12 residues. Germline CDR1 reads NNHDY; CDR2 reads SYVADS. Here the CDR3 reads CASSDQGTEVFF. The sequenced CDR3 bases are TGTGCCAGCAGTGATCAGGGAACA.

Comment on this clone: The listed genes are named as in mouse. The read finishes 4 residues shy of the CDR3 end, and the germline J gene is used to complete it. This chain connects TRBV19 to TRBJ2-7; the match to TRBD1 covers 8 bases. The CDR3 runs 14 residues. The junction had 3 bases not matched to a gene; V was cut back by 4 bases and J by 0 bases. Germline-derived CDR1 and CDR2 are FNHDT and SITEND (reference sequence). The chain's CDR3 is CASSYRGSSYEQYF. CDR3 bases read: TGTGCCAGCAGTTACAGGGGGAGCTCCTAT.

Turning to this clone: Gene labels here are mouse ones. The read terminates 4 residues before the CDR3 end, so the remaining end is supplied by the germline J gene. The genes are TRBV17 and TRBJ2-1; the D gene is possibly TRBD1 (5 bases). V was clipped by 1 base and J by 2 bases, with 12 bases between them. Germline V gene lookup returns CDR1 MNHDT and CDR2 YYDKIL. The CDR3 runs to 16 residues. The CDR3 DNA, read in part, is TGTGCTAGCAGTAGAGCTCGGACAAAAGACTATGCT. Its protein is CASSRARTKDYA. The CDR3, in full, reads CASSRARTKDYAEQFF.

Of note for this clone: Genes here carry mouse names. The CDR3 end lies 4 residues beyond the end of the read and is filled in from the germline J gene. The rearrangement joins TRBV14 to TRBJ2-3, with D perhaps TRBD2 (6 bases). CDR3 size: 15 residues. Germline V gives CDR1 SGHDT, CDR2 FRDEAV. Between the trimmed V and J ends, which lost 0 bases and 0 bases, there was a span of 8 bases. The sequenced CDR3 bases are TGTGCCAGCAGTTTCTCCGGGACTAGTGCAGAA. Its protein product is CASSFSGTSAE. The CDR3, in full, reads CASSFSGTSAETLYF.

This clone was seen more than once but under ten times. The gene names given are mouse names. The read terminates 4 residues before the CDR3 end, so the remaining end is supplied by the germline J gene. This sequence joins TRBV13-3 and TRBJ2-7; 8 nucleotides line up with TRBD2. Germline CDR1 is NNHDY and CDR2 is SYVADS. Trimming took 0 bases from V and 2 from J; bases not matched to a gene: 4. The CDR3 runs to 15 residues. CDR3 DNA, as far as it was read: TGTGCCAGCAGTGATGTCAGGACTGGGACCTAT. Residues: CASSDVRTGTY. The whole CDR3 sequence is CASSDVRTGTYEQYF.

As regards this clone: Germline and genes here are mouse. Read data end 4 residues before the CDR3 end; the end is taken from the germline J gene. The sample holds other DNA sequences that translate to the same CDR3. V and J are TRBV29 and TRBJ2-7; the D gene is possibly TRBD2 (5 bases). Deletions cut 6 bases from V and 0 bases from J, with 6 bases between. The CDR3 extends over 12 amino acids. CDR1 is MSHET, CDR2 SYDVDS, per germline. CDR3 region: CASRDSSYEQYF. CDR3 DNA, as far as it was read: TGTGCTAGCAGGGACTCCTCCTAT.

As for this clone: Here the gene names and germline are mouse. Sequencing ends 4 residues short of the CDR3 end; the germline J gene provides the rest. V is TRBV19 and J is TRBJ2-2; 9 bases match TRBD1. The ends lost 5 bases at V and 0 bases at J; junction bases unmatched: 5. The length of the CDR3 is 16 residues. Per germline, CDR1 FNHDT and CDR2 SITEND (reference sequence). The CDR3 reads CASSPGQGSNTGQLYF. The covered CDR3 bases are TGTGCCAGCAGCCCTGGACAGGGGTCAAACACCGGG.

This clone was found a few times. Mouse gene names and germline throughout. The read ends 4 residues before the CDR3 terminus; that terminus is restored from the germline J gene. Other nucleotide sequences in the sample specify the same CDR3. J is TRBJ1-2 and V is TRBV1; TRBD1 aligns across 8 bases. The J segment lost 0 bases and the V segment lost 3 bases, leaving 3 bases of the junction unmatched. In germline, CDR1 is NSQYPW, CDR2 LRSPGD (reference sequence). This CDR3 region has 15 residues. CDR3 sequence reads: CTCSAQGAANSDYTF. The part of the CDR3 DNA that was read is TGCACCTGCAGTGCTCAGGGGGCTGCAAACTCC.

This clone was seen at least ten times. The germline and genes are mouse ones. The read is 4 residues too short to cover the CDR3 end, so that end is filled in from the germline J gene. Other DNA sequences in this specimen translate into the identical CDR3. This sequence joins TRBV19 and TRBJ2-1, with 7 nucleotides matching TRBD1. Germline-derived CDR1 and CDR2 are FNHDT and SITEND (reference sequence). This CDR3 has 13 residues. Germline trimming cut 5 bases from V and 1 base from J; bases unmatched to any gene: 0. The part of the CDR3 DNA that was read is TGTGCCAGCAGGGGACAGAACTATGCT. Protein sequence: CASRGQNYA. The entire CDR3 protein is CASRGQNYAEQFF. The full variable domain, with the rest looked up from reference TRBV19 and TRBJ2-1, is GGIITQTPKFLIGQEGQKLTLKCQQNFNHDTMYWYRQDSGKGLRLIYYSITENDLQKGDLSEGYDASREKKSSFSLTVTSAQKNEMAVFLCASRGQNYAEQFFGPGTRLTVL.

This clone was detected a few times. Mouse names are used for the genes. The read halts 4 residues ahead of the CDR3 end, with the missing end drawn from the germline J gene. This chain joins TRBV1 and TRBJ2-5, with TRBD2 matching 10 bases. The CDR3 has 14 amino acids. CDR1 NSQYPW and CDR2 LRSPGD come from the germline V gene (reference sequence). CDR3 region: CTCSGGLGTDTQYF. The sequenced CDR3 bases are TGCACCTGCAGTGGGGGACTGGGGACAGAC.

This clone was observed at least ten times. The genes are named according to mouse. The sequence runs out 4 residues before the end of the CDR3; the remainder is reconstructed from the germline J gene. At the DNA level, this CDR3 is encoded by other sequences in the same sample as well. The gene calls are TRBV17 and TRBJ2-5; D unclear. The CDR3 is 12 amino acids. In germline, CDR1 is MNHDT, CDR2 YYDKIL. The part of the CDR3 DNA that was read is TGTGCTAGCAGTAGAGATCTCGAC. It encodes CASSRDLD. The entire CDR3 reads CASSRDLDTQYF. The complete variable domain, with remaining parts taken from reference TRBV17 and TRBJ2-5, reads DTTVKQNPRYKLARVGKPVNLICSQTMNHDTMYWYQKKPNQAPKLLLFYYDKILNREADTFEKFQSSRPNNSFCSLYIGSAGLEYSAMYLCASSRDLDTQYFGPGTRLLVL.